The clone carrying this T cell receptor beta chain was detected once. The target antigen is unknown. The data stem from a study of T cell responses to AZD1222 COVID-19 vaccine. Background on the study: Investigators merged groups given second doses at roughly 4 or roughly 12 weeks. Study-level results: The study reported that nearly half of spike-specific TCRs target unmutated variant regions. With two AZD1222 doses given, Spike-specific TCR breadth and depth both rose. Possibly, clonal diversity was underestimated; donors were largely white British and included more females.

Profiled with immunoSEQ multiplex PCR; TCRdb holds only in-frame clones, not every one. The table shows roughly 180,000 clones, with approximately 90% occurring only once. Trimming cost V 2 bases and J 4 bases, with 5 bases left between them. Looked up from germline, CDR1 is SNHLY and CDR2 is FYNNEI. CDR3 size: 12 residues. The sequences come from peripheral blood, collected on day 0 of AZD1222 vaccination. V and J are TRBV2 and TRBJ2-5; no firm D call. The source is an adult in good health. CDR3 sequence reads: CASSERRETQYF. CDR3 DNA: TGTGCCAGCAGTGAACGGAGAGAGACCCAGTACTTC.